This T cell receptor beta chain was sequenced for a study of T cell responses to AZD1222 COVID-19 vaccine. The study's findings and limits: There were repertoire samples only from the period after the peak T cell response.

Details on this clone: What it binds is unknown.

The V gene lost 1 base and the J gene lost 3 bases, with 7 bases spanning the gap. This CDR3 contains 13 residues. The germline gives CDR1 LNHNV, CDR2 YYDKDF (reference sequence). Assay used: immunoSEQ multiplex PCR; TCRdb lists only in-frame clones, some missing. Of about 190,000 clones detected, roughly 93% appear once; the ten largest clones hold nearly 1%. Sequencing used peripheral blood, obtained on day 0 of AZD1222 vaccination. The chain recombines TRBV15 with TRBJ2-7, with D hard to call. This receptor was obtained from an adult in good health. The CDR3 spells CATSRVESYEQYF. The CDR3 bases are TGTGCCACCAGCAGAGTCGAGAGCTACGAGCAGTACTTC.